This entry lists 13 T cell receptor beta chains sequenced from one sample in a study of blood T cell repertoires in COVID-19. Here immunoSEQ multiplex PCR was the method, and the copy in TCRdb shows in-frame clones only, minus some. This table has 200,000 to 300,000 clones, around nine tenths appearing once. Source material: peripheral blood. Receptor source: a man aged 25-40 years with COVID-19, enrolled during active disease.

The chain recombines TRBV10-2 with TRBJ1-1; no firm D call. From germline, CDR1 is WSHSY and CDR2 SAAADI. Trimming took off 5 bases at V and 1 base at J, with 11 bases between the two ends. The length of the CDR3 is 14 residues. The CDR3 nucleotides read TGCGCCAGCAGTACCGACGGAGCGAACACTGAAGCTTTCTTT. Residues: CASSTDGANTEAFF.

This clone appeared a few times. V and J are TRBV9 and TRBJ2-7; 7 positions agree with TRBD2. Germline-derived CDR1 and CDR2 are SGDLS and YYNGEE. The CDR3 has 15 residues. J was trimmed by 0 bases and V by 3 bases; bases with no gene match: 6. In DNA, the CDR3 is TGTGCCAGCAGCGCCGGGAGCGGGAACTCCTACGAGCAGTACTTC. Its translation: CASSAGSGNSYEQYF.

This clone has a single count. The rearrangement joins TRBV6-4 to TRBJ2-2, with a tentative D call TRBD1 (6 bases). Trimming shortened V by 5 bases and J by 4 bases, and 8 bases separated the two germline ends. This CDR3 spans 13 amino acids. Germline V gene data show CDR1 as MRHNA and CDR2 as SNTAGT. The CDR3 nucleotides read TGTGCCAGCAGTCGGACAGCCACCGGGGAGCTGTTTTTT. It yields the protein CASSRTATGELFF.

The CDR3 DNA follows: TGTGCCAGCAGCTTCCGGGTAAAAGAGACCCAGTACTTC. Its protein product is CASSFRVKETQYF. The chain recombines TRBV27 with TRBJ2-5, with D unresolved. V was cut by 6 bases and J by 3 bases, with 11 bases left in between. Per germline, CDR1 MNHEY and CDR2 SMNVEV (reference sequence). The CDR3 has 13 residues.

The chain uses TRBV18 and TRBJ1-3; tentative D call: TRBD1 (6 bases). Trimming shortened V by 3 bases and J by 0 bases, and 12 bases separated the two germline ends. The CDR3 extends over 16 amino acids. Germline CDR1 reads KGHSH; CDR2 reads LQKENI. CDR3 bases: TGTGCCAGCTCACCCTCAGGACAGAGCTCTGGAAACACCATATATTTT. Translation gives CASSPSGQSSGNTIYF. Filled out from reference TRBV18 and TRBJ1-3, the complete variable domain reads NAGVMQNPRHLVRRRGQEARLRCSPMKGHSHVYWYRQLPEEGLKFMVYLQKENIIDESGMPKERFSAEFPKEGPSILRIQQVVRGDSAAYFCASSPSGQSSGNTIYFGEGSWLTVV.

The gene calls are TRBV11-2 and TRBJ2-5; a weak D match, TRBD2 (7 bases). The V end was cut by 5 bases, the J end by 2 bases, with 18 bases between. The germline V gene encodes CDR1 SGHAT and CDR2 FQNNGV. The CDR3 runs 16 residues. The CDR3 DNA follows: TGTGCCAGCAGCATGCATGTCGGGGGGCCTCAAGAGACCCAGTACTTC. Translated, it gives CASSMHVGGPQETQYF.

The rearrangement joins TRBV11-3 to TRBJ2-1, with 8 bases identical to TRBD1. The length of the CDR3 is 17 residues. V gave up 5 bases and J gave up 3 bases; unmatched junction bases: 12. Per germline, CDR1 SGHNT and CDR2 YENEEA. CDR3 residues: CASSARTGIGFYNEQFF. The DNA for the CDR3 is TGTGCCAGCAGCGCTAGGACAGGGATCGGGTTCTACAATGAGCAGTTCTTC.

V usage is TRBV30 and J usage is TRBJ1-2; 7 nucleotides line up with TRBD1. Per the germline V gene, CDR1 is GTSNPN and CDR2 is SVGIG (reference sequence). CDR3 length: 12 amino acids. The J segment lost 6 bases and the V segment lost 8 bases, leaving 9 bases of the junction unmatched. The CDR3 sequence: CATPDRNNGYTF. The CDR3 DNA sequence: TGTGCCACCCCGGACAGGAACAATGGCTACACCTTC. The entire variable domain, with the rest obtained from reference TRBV30 and TRBJ1-2, is as follows: SQTIHQWPATLVQPVGSPLSLECTVEGTSNPNLYWYRQAAGRGLQLLFYSVGIGQISSEVPQNLSASRPQDRQFILSSKKLLLSDSGFYLCATPDRNNGYTFGSGTRLTVV.

V gene TRBV5-1 combines with J gene TRBJ1-1; TRBD1 matches 7 bases. Trimming took 2 bases from V and 0 from J; bases not matched to a gene: 4. The CDR3 totals 15 residues. CDR1 is SGHRS and CDR2 is YFSETQ in the germline V gene. CDR3 sequence (DNA): TGCGCCAGCAGCTTCTCGACAGGGATGAACACTGAAGCTTTCTTT. Translation: CASSFSTGMNTEAFF.

This chain uses TRBV10-3 with TRBJ2-7; 7 nucleotides agree with TRBD1. The CDR3 has 13 residues. Germline V gene sequence: CDR1 ENHRY, CDR2 SYGVKD. V trimming: 6 bases; J trimming: 3 bases; junction bases outside the gene matches: 5. DNA for the CDR3: TGTGCCATCAGGGAGACAGGGAACTACGAGCAGTACTTC. Protein product: CAIRETGNYEQYF.

The CDR3, as DNA: TGTGCCAGCAGCTTAGCCCGAGCGGGGGGGTGGTCCGGGGAGCTGTTTTTT. Amino acid sequence: CASSLARAGGWSGELFF. The chain employs TRBV7-2 and TRBJ2-2; TRBD2 matches 10 bases. V shed 0 bases and J 6 bases; nucleotides not matched to a gene: 7. This CDR3 is built from 17 residues. Germline V CDR1 and CDR2: SGHTA, FQGNSA.

The sample holds one count of this clone. The rearrangement uses TRBV7-9 and TRBJ1-1, with 9 bases fitting TRBD1. J gave up 2 bases and V 3 bases, and 10 bases lay outside the gene matches. The CDR3 is 17 amino acids. Germline values: CDR1 SEHNR, CDR2 FQNEAQ (reference sequence). The CDR3 bases are TGTGCCAGCAGCTTCCCCTCGCGACAGGGGGTAAACACTGAAGCTTTCTTT. It codes for CASSFPSRQGVNTEAFF. The variable domain in full, with the rest retrieved from reference TRBV7-9 and TRBJ1-1, is DTGVSQNPRHKITKRGQNVTFRCDPISEHNRLYWYRQTLGQGPEFLTYFQNEAQLEKSRLLSDRFSAERPKGSFSTLEIQRTEQGDSAMYLCASSFPSRQGVNTEAFFGQGTRLTVV.

This chain joins TRBV9 and TRBJ1-6, with 7 bases fitting TRBD1. J lost 9 bases, V lost 0 bases, and 3 bases had no gene match. Germline assignment: CDR1 SGDLS and CDR2 YYNGEE. This CDR3 region has 14 residues. The CDR3 protein is CASSVGQGGSPLHF. Here the CDR3 DNA reads TGTGCCAGCAGCGTAGGACAGGGAGGTTCACCCCTCCACTTT.